This passage covers 14 T cell receptor beta chains from one sample sequenced in a study of shared clonotypes between healthy human individuals (dated by TCRdb to about 2020). Library creation used the immunoSEQ multiplex PCR assay. TCRdb stores this immuneACCESS table with in-frame sequences only. Part of the clones is absent; in the studies checked, under half of the shortfall reflects unresolved V genes, and no reason is known for the rest. Counted in this sample were around 2.3 million clones; nearly 97% of them appeared once. The ten largest clonotypes hold over 0.1% of the sample. The sequenced sample consisted of naive CD4+ T cells sorted from blood. The sample's cell subset or site label is to be understood as: CD45RA+ positively selected. Source of these receptors: a man aged 18 to 29 in good health.

The chain carries TRBV10-3 and TRBJ2-3, with D uncertain. V was pared by 10 bases and J by 2 bases, with 10 bases between. Germline lookup yields CDR1 ENHRY and CDR2 SYGVKD. The length of the CDR3 is 12 residues. The CDR3 coding sequence is TGTGCCAGCGCCCGACCCACAGATACGCAGTATTTT. This encodes CASARPTDTQYF.

This clone was observed once. As the CDR3 is not closed by the conserved phenylalanine or tryptophan, this likely results from a read error. The gene calls are TRBV6-5 and TRBJ1-2; no reliable D call. The CDR3 covers 13 residues. CDR1 MNHEY and CDR2 SVGAGI come from the germline V gene. The V gene lost 5 bases and the J gene lost 10 bases, with 17 bases spanning the gap. DNA for the CDR3: TGTGCCAGCAGTCGACATACACAGCAGGACTACACCCTC. It yields the protein CASSRHTQQDYTL.

This CDR3 reads CASSLGAGGGGYTF. In nucleotides, the CDR3 is TGTGCCAGCAGCCTCGGGGCTGGGGGCGGGGGCTACACCTTC. This chain connects TRBV7-3 to TRBJ1-2, with D maybe TRBD1 (6 bases). Germline lookup yields CDR1 SGHTA and CDR2 FQGTGA. The CDR3 runs 14 residues. The V end was cut by 5 bases, the J end by 8 bases, with 18 bases between.

V is TRBV10-3 and J is TRBJ2-3; D remains unclear. Between the trimmed V and J ends, which lost 6 bases and 4 bases, there was a span of 20 bases. This CDR3 is built from 16 residues. CDR1 is ENHRY, CDR2 SYGVKD, per germline. The CDR3: CAISLNGPAVPDTQYF. The CDR3 coding sequence is TGTGCCATCAGCTTAAATGGCCCCGCCGTGCCAGATACGCAGTATTTT.

V gene TRBV9 combines with J gene TRBJ2-3; D uncertain. This CDR3 has 13 residues. The ends were cut back, 5 bases at V and 0 bases at J, with 7 bases in the middle. In germline, CDR1 is SGDLS, CDR2 YYNGEE. The CDR3 coding sequence is TGTGCCAGCAGGAAAGGTAGCACAGATACGCAGTATTTT. Translated, it gives CASRKGSTDTQYF.

This sequence joins TRBV18 and TRBJ2-7; perhaps TRBD1 as D (6 bases). The CDR3 runs 14 residues. With 3 bases removed from V and 4 bases from J, the gap between germline ends came to 13 bases. The germline gives CDR1 KGHSH, CDR2 LQKENI. This CDR3 is CASSPLDRTYEQYF. The CDR3 bases are TGTGCCAGCTCACCCCTCGACAGGACGTACGAGCAGTACTTC.

This clone was seen a handful of times. The chain recombines TRBV18 with TRBJ1-2, with TRBD1 as a possible D gene (6 bases). This CDR3 has 14 amino acids. The V end was cut by 3 bases, the J end by 3 bases, with 11 bases between. Germline lookup yields CDR1 KGHSH and CDR2 LQKENI. CDR3 protein: CASSPGGRDYGYTF. DNA of the CDR3: TGTGCCAGCTCACCCGGGGGGCGCGACTATGGCTACACCTTC.

The rearrangement links TRBV10-3 to TRBJ1-6; maybe TRBD1 (6 bases). This CDR3 contains 16 residues. The V gene's germline CDR1 is ENHRY and CDR2 SYGVKD. Trimming took 0 bases from V and 2 from J, leaving 8 bases between them. The DNA for the CDR3 is TGTGCCATCAGTGAGTCGGGGGGGCCCTATAATTCACCCCTCCACTTT. It is translated as CAISESGGPYNSPLHF.

V usage is TRBV10-2 and J usage is TRBJ1-2, with TRBD1 matching 9 bases. Germline trimming cut 5 bases from V and 7 bases from J; bases unmatched to any gene: 5. Germline CDR1 WSHSY, CDR2 SAAADI. CDR3 length: 13 amino acids. The CDR3 sequence: CASSPTGGGGYTF. In DNA, the CDR3 is TGCGCCAGCAGTCCGACAGGGGGAGGTGGCTACACCTTC.

This rearrangement joins TRBV27 to TRBJ2-7; either TRBD1 or TRBD2 may supply D (5 bases each). The germline gives CDR1 MNHEY, CDR2 SMNVEV (reference sequence). Trimming shortened V by 6 bases and J by 3 bases, and 15 bases separated the two germline ends. The CDR3 sequence is 14 residues long. The CDR3 loop is CASSLTGQRYEQYF. The DNA of the CDR3 is TGTGCCAGCAGCCTCACGGGGCAGCGCTACGAGCAGTACTTC.

This chain joins TRBV11-2 and TRBJ2-5; D is ambiguous. Germline V gives CDR1 SGHAT, CDR2 FQNNGV. The CDR3 is 13 residues long. V was clipped by 5 bases and J by 1 base, with 8 bases between them. The CDR3 DNA follows: TGTGCCAGCAGCCGCCTGGGCCAAGAGACCCAGTACTTC. Residues: CASSRLGQETQYF.

The rearrangement links TRBV4-2 to TRBJ2-3; D ambiguous. With 0 bases removed from V and 0 bases from J, the gap between germline ends came to 16 bases. The CDR3 loop spans 18 amino acids. CDR1 is LGHNA and CDR2 is YNFKEQ in the germline V gene. Here the CDR3 DNA reads TGTGCCAGCAGCCAAGAGTTGGCCCAAATTACTAGCACAGATACGCAGTATTTT. Its translation: CASSQELAQITSTDTQYF.

This rearrangement joins TRBV10-3 to TRBJ2-6; the D is unclear. V was clipped by 2 bases and J by 4 bases, with 6 bases between them. CDR3 length equals 14 residues. The germline gives CDR1 ENHRY, CDR2 SYGVKD. In nucleotides, the CDR3 is TGTGCCATCAGTGAGGGGGTCGGGGCCAACGTCCTGACTTTC. Translating gives CAISEGVGANVLTF.

The chain links TRBV2 to TRBJ1-6; the D is unclear. The CDR3 is made up of 12 amino acids. The germline V and J ends were trimmed by 4 bases and 7 bases, with 5 bases remaining between them. CDR1 is SNHLY, CDR2 FYNNEI, per germline. In DNA form, the CDR3 reads TGTGCCAGCAGTGTCGAAAATTCACCCCTCCACTTT. Protein sequence: CASSVENSPLHF.